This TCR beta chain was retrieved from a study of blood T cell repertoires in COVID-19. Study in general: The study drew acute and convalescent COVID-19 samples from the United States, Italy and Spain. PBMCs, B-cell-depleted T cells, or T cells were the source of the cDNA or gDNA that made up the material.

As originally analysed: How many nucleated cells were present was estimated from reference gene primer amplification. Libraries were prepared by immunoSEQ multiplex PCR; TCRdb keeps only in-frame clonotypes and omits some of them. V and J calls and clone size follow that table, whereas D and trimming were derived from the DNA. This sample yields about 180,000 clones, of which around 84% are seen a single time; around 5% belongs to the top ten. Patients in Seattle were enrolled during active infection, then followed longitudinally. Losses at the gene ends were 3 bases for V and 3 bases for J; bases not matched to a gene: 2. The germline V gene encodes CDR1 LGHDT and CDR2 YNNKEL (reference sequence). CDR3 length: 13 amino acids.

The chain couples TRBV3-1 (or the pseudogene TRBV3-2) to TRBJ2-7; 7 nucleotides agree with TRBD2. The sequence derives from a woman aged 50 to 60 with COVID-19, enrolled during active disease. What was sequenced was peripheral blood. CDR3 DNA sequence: TGTGCCAGCAGCCAGAGCGGGGACTACGAGCAGTACTTC. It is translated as CASSQSGDYEQYF.